The source of this TCR beta chain is a study of blood T cell repertoires in COVID-19. Per the study methods: Reference gene primer amplification gave nucleated cell count estimates. The protocol was immunoSEQ multiplex PCR, while the TCRdb copy is restricted to in-frame clones and leaves out a portion. The V and J calls and the clone size are those of that table, but D and trimming were determined from the DNA. The data hold a few hundred thousand clones, with 85% to 90% observed a single time. The CDR3 is made up of 14 amino acids. Trimming pared 4 bases from V and 2 bases from J, leaving 12 bases between. The V gene's germline CDR1 is MDHEN and CDR2 SYDVKM.

The receptor was isolated from a woman aged 40 to 50 with acute or convalescent COVID-19. The V gene is TRBV28, the J gene TRBJ2-7; D not certain. Sequencing was performed on peripheral blood. In DNA form, the CDR3 reads TGTGCCAGCAGTTCCGGTCACGGAGCCTACGAGCAGTACGTC. It codes for CASSSGHGAYEQYV.